Listed below are T cell receptor beta chains from one sample, sequenced in a study of T cells in Graves' hyperthyroidism and ophthalmopathy. Via MiXCR, TCRdb re-called the multiplex PCR reads, giving one row per CDR3 protein. The sample yields about 360,000 distinct CDR3 sequences, 13% seen once. Sequencing was performed on blood. Source of these receptors: a woman aged 18 to 35 with Graves' hyperthyroidism. The CDR3 runs from the conserved cysteine through the conserved F or W. The D gene is left open where the match is weak. Clone size, where shown, is once, few, many, or a class for clones that have expanded.

17,few,TRBJ2-3,-,TRBV4-3,CASSSQLRGGAPDTQYF,TGCGCCAGCAGCTCCCAACTCAGGGGGGGGGCGCCAGATACGCAGTATTTT
13,-,TRBJ2-3,-,TRBV9,CASSGLWTDTQYF,TGTGCCAGCAGCGGATTATGGACGGATACGCAGTATTTT
17,few,TRBJ2-3,-,TRBV10-3,CAISESTRGHSTDTQYF,TGTGCCATCAGTGAGTCGACTCGTGGACATAGCACAGATACGCAGTATTTT
15,many,TRBJ2-7,TRBD1,TRBV28,CASSLSGDSSYEQYF,TGTGCCAGCAGTTTGTCAGGGGACAGCTCCTACGAGCAGTACTTC
14,-,TRBJ2-3,-,TRBV19,CASRATGRGDTQYF,TGTGCCAGTAGGGCGACGGGACGCGGAGATACGCAGTATTTT
14,few,TRBJ1-5,-,TRBV5-6,CASSLTGYNQPQHF,TGTGCCAGCAGCTTGACAGGCTACAATCAGCCCCAGCATTTT
14,many,TRBJ2-1,-,TRBV7-3,CASSSPGNYNEQFF,TGTGCCAGCAGCTCGCCAGGGAACTACAATGAGCAGTTCTTC
15,-,TRBJ2-2,TRBD2,TRBV10-1,CASSRSGGFTEELFF,TGCGCCAGCAGTCGGAGCGGGGGGTTCACCGAGGAGCTGTTTTTT
19,many,TRBJ2-2,TRBD1,TRBV15,CATSRDKPGQGGYTGELFF,TGTGCCACCAGCAGAGATAAGCCGGGACAGGGGGGCTACACCGGGGAGCTGTTTTTT
18,many,TRBJ1-5,-,TRBV12-3/TRBV12-4,CASSLKVLGERSNQPQHF,TGTGCCAGCAGTTTAAAGGTTCTTGGGGAGAGGAGCAATCAGCCCCAGCATTTT
15,few,TRBJ2-3,TRBD1,TRBV5-1,CASQQGVYPTDTQYF,TGCGCCAGCCAGCAGGGGGTTTATCCCACAGATACGCAGTATTTT
14,many,TRBJ1-1,TRBD1,TRBV2,CASSERGGAAEAFF,TGTGCCAGCAGTGAAAGAGGGGGCGCGGCTGAAGCTTTCTTT
13,many,TRBJ2-1,-,TRBV6-1,CASSQIRANEQFF,TGTGCCAGCAGTCAGATCAGAGCCAATGAGCAGTTCTTC